The present T cell receptor beta chain was sequenced within a study of shared clonotypes between healthy human individuals. Notes on the study in general: The study generally estimated greater richness for naive than memory subsets. All-four-donor shared clonotypes had higher generation probabilities than non-shared clonotypes did.

This CDR3 comprises 13 residues. Trimming removed 2 bases from V and 4 bases from J, with 5 bases in between. Germline CDR1 SGHTA, CDR2 FQGNSA. At deep level, the assay was performed. This table comes from immunoSEQ multiplex PCR, and its TCRdb copy is limited to in-frame clones, with some not included. The sample yields about 2 million clones, 85% to 95% seen once. Naive CD4+ cells were CD45RA-selected; the remaining cells were memory. Points on this clone: What it recognizes is unknown. The sample holds other DNA sequences that translate to the same CDR3.

The sequence derives from a young man in good health. The sample was naive CD4+ T cells sorted from blood. Sample subset: CD45RA+ positively selected. V gene TRBV7-2 combines with J gene TRBJ2-2, with D possibly matching TRBD2 (5 bases). Here the CDR3 DNA reads TGTGCCAGCAGCTTACGGGGCACCGGGGAGCTGTTTTTT. The encoded protein is CASSLRGTGELFF. Complete variable domain (other parts from reference TRBV7-2 and TRBJ2-2): GAGVSQSPSNKVTEKGKDVELRCDPISGHTALYWYRQSLGQGLEFLIYFQGNSAPDKSGLPSDRFSAERTGGSVSTLTIQRTQQEDSAVYLCASSLRGTGELFFGEGSRLTVL.